This section outlines one T cell receptor (beta chain) sequence together with its context. This entry belongs to a study of blood T cell repertoires in COVID-19. Study details: Whether acute or convalescent, the COVID-19 samples came from the United States, Italy and Spain. Sample material is recorded as cDNA or gDNA derived from T cells, B-cell-depleted T cells, or PBMCs.

In the original workflow: Reference gene primer amplification yielded estimated nucleated cell counts. TCRdb keeps only in-frame clones here, not all; method: immunoSEQ multiplex PCR. V, J and clone size were drawn from that table, and D and trimming were deduced from the DNA. The sample consists of 95,000 to 100,000 clones, approximately 92% of them appearing once. The CDR3 is 17 residues long. Trimming cost V 3 bases and J 1 base; bases outside gene matches: 7. Germline V gene sequence: CDR1 KGHSH, CDR2 LQKENI. This sequence originates from a man aged 50 or older with active COVID-19. V is TRBV18 and J is TRBJ2-2; 8 positions match TRBD1. Sequences were obtained from peripheral blood. As DNA, the CDR3 is TGTGCCAGCTCACCGGGACAGGCCACGATGAACACCGGGGAGCTGTTTTTT. It is translated as CASSPGQATMNTGELFF.